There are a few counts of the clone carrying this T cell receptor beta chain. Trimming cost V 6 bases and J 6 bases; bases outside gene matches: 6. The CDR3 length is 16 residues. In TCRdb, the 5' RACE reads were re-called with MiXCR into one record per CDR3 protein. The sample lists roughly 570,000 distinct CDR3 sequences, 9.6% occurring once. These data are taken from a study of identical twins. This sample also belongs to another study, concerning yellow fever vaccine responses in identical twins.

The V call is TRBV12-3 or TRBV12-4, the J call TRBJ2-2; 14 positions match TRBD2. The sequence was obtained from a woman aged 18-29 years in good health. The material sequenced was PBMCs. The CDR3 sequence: CASSPGLAGVAGELFF. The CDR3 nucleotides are TGTGCCAGCAGCCCGGGACTAGCGGGAGTAGCCGGGGAGCTGTTTTTT.